The rows below give T cell receptor beta chains drawn from one sample of a study of post-analysis software for immune sequencing data. TCRdb reprocessed the PCR reads via MiXCR and lists one record per CDR3 protein. The table shows roughly 400,000 distinct CDR3 sequences, with about 40% occurring only once. Sequencing was performed on blood. The origin of the receptors is a girl aged 2-10 years with multiple sclerosis. Each CDR3 is given with its conserved first and last residue. Fields, in order: J gene, clone size, CDR3 length, V gene, D gene, CDR3 DNA, CDR3 protein. D genes are given only for firm matches. Size is omitted from some rows. Given values are once, few, many or a class for expanded clones.

TRBJ2-1,few,15,TRBV20-1,TRBD2,TGCAGTGCCCACGGACTAGCGGGGGGGTTGGGTGAGCAGTTCTTC,CSAHGLAGGLGEQFF
TRBJ2-2,NA,16,TRBV6-5,TRBD2,TGTGCCAGCAGTTACTCTAGCGGGGGGGACACCGGGGAGCTGTTTTTT,CASSYSSGGDTGELFF
TRBJ2-5,few,11,TRBV18,TRBD2,TGTGCCAGCTCACCAGGACGGACTAGGTACTTC,CASSPGRTRYF
TRBJ2-3,few,15,TRBV12-3/TRBV12-4,TRBD2,TGTGCCAGCAGTTTTTGGGGGGGATCCGGCGATACGCAGTATTTT,CASSFWGGSGDTQYF
TRBJ2-1,NA,18,TRBV27,TRBD2,TGTGCCAGCAGTTCGAAGACTAGCGGGTCGCGTCCTGACAATGAGCAGTTCTTC,CASSSKTSGSRPDNEQFF
TRBJ2-1,few,15,TRBV2,NA,TGTGCCAGCAAAAAAGCGGGCATCTCCTACAATGAGCAGTTCTTC,CASKKAGISYNEQFF
TRBJ2-3,few,16,TRBV5-1,NA,TGCGCCAGCAGCTTGGGCTCTGGGACGAACACAGATACGCAGTATTTT,CASSLGSGTNTDTQYF
TRBJ2-4,few,14,TRBV29-1,NA,TGCAGCGTTGAGGCTCCCGGGGCTCCAAACATTCAGTACTTC,CSVEAPGAPNIQYF
TRBJ1-2,NA,14,TRBV5-1,TRBD1,TGCGCCAGCAGCGCGGACAGGGGCTACTATGGCTACACCTTC,CASSADRGYYGYTF
TRBJ2-7,few,15,TRBV7-6,NA,TGTGCCACCCAGCTGTTGGAGGGGGTAGGAGGCGAGCAGTACTTC,CATQLLEGVGGEQYF
TRBJ1-4,few,14,TRBV20-1,NA,TGCAGTGCCCCGCATACGGGCCTTAATGAAAAACTGTTTTTT,CSAPHTGLNEKLFF
TRBJ2-7,once,15,TRBV7-3,NA,TGTGCCAGCAGCTTCGGGCCGATGCCCTCCTACGAGCAGTACTTC,CASSFGPMPSYEQYF
TRBJ2-1,few,13,TRBV28,NA,TGTGCCAGCAGTTTGGGCAGGGCCCATGAGCAGTTCTTC,CASSLGRAHEQFF
TRBJ2-7,NA,14,TRBV5-1,TRBD2,TGCGCCAGCAGCTCAACTAGCGGAACCTACGAGCAGTACTTC,CASSSTSGTYEQYF
TRBJ1-1,NA,15,TRBV28,NA,TGTGCCAGCAGTTTAGAAGGGACCGGGTTGGCTGAAGCTTTCTTT,CASSLEGTGLAEAFF
TRBJ2-5,NA,13,TRBV6-5,TRBD2,TGTGCCAGCAGTTATGGCGGGAGGGAGACCCAGTACTTC,CASSYGGRETQYF
TRBJ2-1,many,15,TRBV12-3/TRBV12-4,TRBD1,TGTGCCAGCAGTGTAGGGACAGGGGTTTACAATGAGCAGTTCTTC,CASSVGTGVYNEQFF
TRBJ1-1,NA,13,TRBV25-1,NA,TGTGCCAGCAGTGAATATGAGTACACTGGAGCTTTCTTT,CASSEYEYTGAFF
TRBJ1-1,NA,11,TRBV7-8,NA,TGTGCCAGCAGTCAGAGCACTGAAGCTTTCTTT,CASSQSTEAFF
TRBJ2-1,once,17,TRBV7-2,NA,TGTGCCAGCAGCCATCCCGAAGGCGGGGCGTTCTACAATGAGCAGTTCTTC,CASSHPEGGAFYNEQFF
TRBJ2-3,NA,18,TRBV12-5,NA,TGTGCTAGTGGTTTGACCCCCGGGTCCCCCCCACGCACAGATACGCAGTATTTT,CASGLTPGSPPRTDTQYF
TRBJ2-5,NA,13,TRBV3-1,NA,TGTGCCAGCAGCCAAAGGAGCCAAGAGACCCAGTACTTC,CASSQRSQETQYF
TRBJ1-2,NA,15,TRBV15,NA,TGTGCCACCAGCGCCCGAAGCCCAGCGTCCGGCGGCTACACCTTC,CATSARSPASGGYTF
TRBJ2-7,NA,15,TRBV20-1,NA,TGCAGTGCTAGATCCCTTAGCGGAGGAACCTACGAGCAGTACTTC,CSARSLSGGTYEQYF
TRBJ2-7,NA,13,TRBV28,TRBD1,TGTGCCAGCAGTCTGACAGGGTCCCACGAGCAGTACTTC,CASSLTGSHEQYF
TRBJ2-7,few,15,TRBV4-3,NA,TGCGCCAGCAGCCAAGGCGGTGAGGGGAGCTACGAGCAGTACTTC,CASSQGGEGSYEQYF
TRBJ1-4,NA,16,TRBV5-5,NA,TGTGCCAGCAGCCCAGGTTTCACGCGGGCTAATGAAAAACTGTTTTTT,CASSPGFTRANEKLFF
TRBJ2-7,few,12,TRBV28,NA,TGTGCCAGCAGTTTTGGAATCCGCGAGCAGTACTTC,CASSFGIREQYF